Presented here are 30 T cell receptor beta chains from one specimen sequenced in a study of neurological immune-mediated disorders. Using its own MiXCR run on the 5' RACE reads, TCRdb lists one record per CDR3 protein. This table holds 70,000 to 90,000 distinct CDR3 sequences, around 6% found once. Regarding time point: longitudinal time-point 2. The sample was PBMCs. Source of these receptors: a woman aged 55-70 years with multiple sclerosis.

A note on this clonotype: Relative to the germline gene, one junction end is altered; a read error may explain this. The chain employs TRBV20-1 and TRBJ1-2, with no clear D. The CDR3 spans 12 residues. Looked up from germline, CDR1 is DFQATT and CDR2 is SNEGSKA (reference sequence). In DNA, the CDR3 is TGCAGTGCTGTCCGGGTGATGAGTGGCTACTCCTTC. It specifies CSAVRVMSGYSF.

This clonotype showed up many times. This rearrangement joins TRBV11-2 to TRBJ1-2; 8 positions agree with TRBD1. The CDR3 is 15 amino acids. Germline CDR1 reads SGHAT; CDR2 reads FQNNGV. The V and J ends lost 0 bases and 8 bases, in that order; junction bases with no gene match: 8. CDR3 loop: CASSLDGARGPGYTF. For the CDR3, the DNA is TGTGCCAGCAGCTTAGATGGGGCCAGGGGGCCAGGCTACACCTTC. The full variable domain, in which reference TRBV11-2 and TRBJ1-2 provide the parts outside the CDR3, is EAGVAQSPRYKIIEKRQSVAFWCNPISGHATLYWYQQILGQGPKLLIQFQNNGVVDDSQLPKDRFSAERLKGVDSTLKIQPAKLEDSAVYLCASSLDGARGPGYTFGSGTRLTVV.

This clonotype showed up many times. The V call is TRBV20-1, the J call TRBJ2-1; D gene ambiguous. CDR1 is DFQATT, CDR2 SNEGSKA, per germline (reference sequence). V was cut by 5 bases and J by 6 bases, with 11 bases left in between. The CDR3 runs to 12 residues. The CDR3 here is CSAQDEINEQFF. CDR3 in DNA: TGCAGTGCTCAGGACGAGATCAATGAGCAGTTCTTC.

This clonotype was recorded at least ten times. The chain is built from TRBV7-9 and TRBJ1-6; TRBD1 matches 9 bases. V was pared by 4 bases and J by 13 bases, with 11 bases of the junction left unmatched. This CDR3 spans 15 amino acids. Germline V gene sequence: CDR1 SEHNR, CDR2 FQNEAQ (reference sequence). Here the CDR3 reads CASSSMGQGEEPLHF. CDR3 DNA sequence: TGTGCCAGCAGCTCCATGGGACAGGGTGAAGAGCCCCTCCACTTT.

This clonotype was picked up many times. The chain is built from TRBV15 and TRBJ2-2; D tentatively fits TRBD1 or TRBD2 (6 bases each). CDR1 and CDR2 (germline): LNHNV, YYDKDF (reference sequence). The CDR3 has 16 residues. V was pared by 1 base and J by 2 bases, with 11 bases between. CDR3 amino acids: CATSRGGAGNTGELFF. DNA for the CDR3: TGTGCCACCAGCAGAGGGGGGGCAGGAAACACCGGGGAGCTGTTTTTT.

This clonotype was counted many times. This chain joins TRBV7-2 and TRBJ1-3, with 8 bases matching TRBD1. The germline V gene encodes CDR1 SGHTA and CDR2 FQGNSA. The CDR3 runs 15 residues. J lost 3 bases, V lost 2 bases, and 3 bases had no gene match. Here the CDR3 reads CASSLSGGGGNTIYF. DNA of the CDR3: TGTGCCAGCAGCTTATCAGGGGGCGGTGGAAACACCATATATTTT.

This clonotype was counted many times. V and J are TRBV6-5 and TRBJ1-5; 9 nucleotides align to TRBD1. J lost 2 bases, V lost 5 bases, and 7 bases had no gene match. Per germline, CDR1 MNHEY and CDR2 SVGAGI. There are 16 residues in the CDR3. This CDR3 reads CASSANRGRGNQPQHF. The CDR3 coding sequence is TGTGCCAGCAGTGCAAACAGGGGGCGCGGCAATCAGCCCCAGCATTTT.

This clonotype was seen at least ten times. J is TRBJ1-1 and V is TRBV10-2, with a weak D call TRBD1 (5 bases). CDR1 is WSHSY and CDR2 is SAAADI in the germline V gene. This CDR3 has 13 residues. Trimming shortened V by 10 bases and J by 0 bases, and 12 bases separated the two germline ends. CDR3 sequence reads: CATRQTLNTEAFF. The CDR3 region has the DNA TGCGCCACCAGACAGACTTTGAACACTGAAGCTTTCTTT.

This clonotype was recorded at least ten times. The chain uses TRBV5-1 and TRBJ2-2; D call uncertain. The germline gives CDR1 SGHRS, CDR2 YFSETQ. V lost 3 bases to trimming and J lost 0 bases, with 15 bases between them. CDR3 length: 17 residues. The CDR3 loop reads CASSSRLSTTNTGELFF. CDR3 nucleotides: TGCGCCAGCAGCTCCCGACTGAGTACTACGAACACCGGGGAGCTGTTTTTT. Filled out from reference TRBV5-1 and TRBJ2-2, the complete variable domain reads KAGVTQTPRYLIKTRGQQVTLSCSPISGHRSVSWYQQTPGQGLQFLFEYFSETQRNKGNFPGRFSGRQFSNSRSEMNVSTLELGDSALYLCASSSRLSTTNTGELFFGEGSRLTVL.

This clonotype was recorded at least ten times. The CDR3, as DNA: TGCAGCGTTGAAGATCTTCAGGGGACTAACTATGGCTACACCTTC. Amino acid sequence: CSVEDLQGTNYGYTF. The J gene is TRBJ1-2, the V gene TRBV29-1, with D possibly matching TRBD1 (6 bases). CDR3 size: 15 residues. In germline, CDR1 is SQVTM, CDR2 ANQGSEA. Trimming took off 0 bases at V and 0 bases at J, with 11 bases between the two ends.

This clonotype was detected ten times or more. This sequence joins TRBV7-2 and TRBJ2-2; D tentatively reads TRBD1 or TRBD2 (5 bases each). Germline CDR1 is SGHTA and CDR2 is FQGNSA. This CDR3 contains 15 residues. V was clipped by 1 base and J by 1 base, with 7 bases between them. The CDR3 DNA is TGTGCCAGCAGCTTAGGGGGGTGGAACACCGGGGAGCTGTTTTTT. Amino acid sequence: CASSLGGWNTGELFF.

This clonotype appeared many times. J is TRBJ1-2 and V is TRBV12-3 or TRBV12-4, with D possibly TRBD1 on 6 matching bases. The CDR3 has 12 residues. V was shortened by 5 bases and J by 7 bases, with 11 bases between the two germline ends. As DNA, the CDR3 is TGTGCCAGCAGTCGGACAGTCTCTGGCTACACCTTC. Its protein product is CASSRTVSGYTF.

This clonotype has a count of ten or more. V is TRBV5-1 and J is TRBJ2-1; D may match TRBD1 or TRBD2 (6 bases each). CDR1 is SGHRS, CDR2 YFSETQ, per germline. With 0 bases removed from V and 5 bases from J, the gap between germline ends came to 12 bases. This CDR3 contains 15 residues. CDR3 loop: CASSLGGTNNNEQFF. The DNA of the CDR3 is TGCGCCAGCAGCTTGGGCGGGACAAACAACAATGAGCAGTTCTTC. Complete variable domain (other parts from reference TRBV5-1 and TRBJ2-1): KAGVTQTPRYLIKTRGQQVTLSCSPISGHRSVSWYQQTPGQGLQFLFEYFSETQRNKGNFPGRFSGRQFSNSRSEMNVSTLELGDSALYLCASSLGGTNNNEQFFGPGTRLTVL.

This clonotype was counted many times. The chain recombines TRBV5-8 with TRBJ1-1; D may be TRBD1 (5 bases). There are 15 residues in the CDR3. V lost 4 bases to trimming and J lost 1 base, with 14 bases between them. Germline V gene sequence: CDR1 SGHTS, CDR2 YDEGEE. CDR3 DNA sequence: TGTGCCAGCAGCCGCAGGACCGGGGGGAACACTGAAGCTTTCTTT. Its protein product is CASSRRTGGNTEAFF.

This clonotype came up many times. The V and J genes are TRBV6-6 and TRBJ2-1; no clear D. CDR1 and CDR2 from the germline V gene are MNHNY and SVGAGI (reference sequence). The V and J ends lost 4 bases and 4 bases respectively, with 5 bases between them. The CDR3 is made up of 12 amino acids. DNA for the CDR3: TGTGCCAGCAGTTCCCTTTACAATGAGCAGTTCTTC. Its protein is CASSSLYNEQFF.

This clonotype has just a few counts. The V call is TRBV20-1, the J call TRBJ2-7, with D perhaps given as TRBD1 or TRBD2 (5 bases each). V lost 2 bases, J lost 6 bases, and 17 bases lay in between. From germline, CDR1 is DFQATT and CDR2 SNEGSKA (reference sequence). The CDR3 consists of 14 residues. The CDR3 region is CSARSGRMRREQYF. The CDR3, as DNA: TGCAGTGCTAGATCGGGACGAATGCGCCGCGAGCAGTACTTC.

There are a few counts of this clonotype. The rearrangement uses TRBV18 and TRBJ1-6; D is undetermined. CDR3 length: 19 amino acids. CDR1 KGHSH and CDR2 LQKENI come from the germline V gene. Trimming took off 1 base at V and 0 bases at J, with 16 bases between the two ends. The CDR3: CASSPQGASLSSYNSPLHF. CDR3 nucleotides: TGTGCCAGCTCACCACAGGGCGCTTCCCTGAGCTCCTATAATTCACCCCTCCACTTT. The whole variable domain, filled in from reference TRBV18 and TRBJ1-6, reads NAGVMQNPRHLVRRRGQEARLRCSPMKGHSHVYWYRQLPEEGLKFMVYLQKENIIDESGMPKERFSAEFPKEGPSILRIQQVVRGDSAAYFCASSPQGASLSSYNSPLHFGNGTRLTVT.

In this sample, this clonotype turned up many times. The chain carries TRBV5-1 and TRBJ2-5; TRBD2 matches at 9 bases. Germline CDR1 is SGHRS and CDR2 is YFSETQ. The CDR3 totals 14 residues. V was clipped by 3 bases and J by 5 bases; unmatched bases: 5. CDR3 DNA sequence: TGCGCCAGCAGCTCGGGGGGACTAGCTGAGACCCAGTACTTC. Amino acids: CASSSGGLAETQYF.

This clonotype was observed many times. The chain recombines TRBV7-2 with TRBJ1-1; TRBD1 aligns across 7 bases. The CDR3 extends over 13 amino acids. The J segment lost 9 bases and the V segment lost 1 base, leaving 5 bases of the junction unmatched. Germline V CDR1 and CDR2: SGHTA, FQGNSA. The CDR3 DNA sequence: TGTGCCAGCAGCTTAGTAGGGACAGAGAAAGCTTTCTTT. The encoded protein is CASSLVGTEKAFF. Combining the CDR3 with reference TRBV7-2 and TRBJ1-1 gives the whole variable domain GAGVSQSPSNKVTEKGKDVELRCDPISGHTALYWYRQSLGQGLEFLIYFQGNSAPDKSGLPSDRFSAERTGGSVSTLTIQRTQQEDSAVYLCASSLVGTEKAFFGQGTRLTVV.

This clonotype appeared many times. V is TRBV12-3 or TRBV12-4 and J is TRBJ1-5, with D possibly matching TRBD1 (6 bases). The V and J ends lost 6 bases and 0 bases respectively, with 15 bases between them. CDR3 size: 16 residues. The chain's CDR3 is CASSPVGGASNQPQHF. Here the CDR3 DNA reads TGTGCCAGCAGCCCCGTCGGGGGGGCTAGCAATCAGCCCCAGCATTTT.

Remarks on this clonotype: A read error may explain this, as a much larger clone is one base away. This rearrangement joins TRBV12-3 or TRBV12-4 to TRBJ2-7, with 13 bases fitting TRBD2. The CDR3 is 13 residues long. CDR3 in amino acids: CASRTSGGYERYF. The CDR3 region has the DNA TGTGCCAGCCGGACTAGCGGGGGTTACGAGCGGTACTTC.

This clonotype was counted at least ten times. The CDR3 DNA is TGCAGTGCTAGAGATGCTGGGGGAACAGGCAATCAGCCCCAGCATTTT. Amino acid sequence: CSARDAGGTGNQPQHF. The rearrangement joins TRBV20-1 to TRBJ1-5; possibly TRBD1 for D (5 bases). Trimming removed 0 bases at V and 2 bases at J, with 14 bases between. Germline CDR1 reads DFQATT; CDR2 reads SNEGSKA (reference sequence). CDR3 length: 16 amino acids.

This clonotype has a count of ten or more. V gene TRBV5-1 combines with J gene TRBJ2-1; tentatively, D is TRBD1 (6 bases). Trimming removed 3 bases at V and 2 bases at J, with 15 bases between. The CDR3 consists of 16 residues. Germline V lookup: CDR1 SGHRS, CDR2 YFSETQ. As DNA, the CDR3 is TGCGCCAGCAGCTCCCGCCTCGGGACACCCTACAATGAGCAGTTCTTC. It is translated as CASSSRLGTPYNEQFF.

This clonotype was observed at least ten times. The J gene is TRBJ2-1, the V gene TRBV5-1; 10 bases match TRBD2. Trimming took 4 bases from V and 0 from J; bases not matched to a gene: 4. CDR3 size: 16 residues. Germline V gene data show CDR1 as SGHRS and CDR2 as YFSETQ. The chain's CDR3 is CASSPTSGASYNEQFF. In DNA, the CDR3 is TGCGCCAGCAGCCCTACTAGCGGGGCCTCCTACAATGAGCAGTTCTTC.

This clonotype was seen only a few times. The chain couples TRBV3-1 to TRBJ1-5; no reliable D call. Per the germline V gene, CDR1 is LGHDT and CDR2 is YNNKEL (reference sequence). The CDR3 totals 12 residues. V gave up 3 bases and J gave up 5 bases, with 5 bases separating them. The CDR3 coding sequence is TGTGCCAGCAGCCACGGATATCAGCCCCAGCATTTT. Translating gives CASSHGYQPQHF.

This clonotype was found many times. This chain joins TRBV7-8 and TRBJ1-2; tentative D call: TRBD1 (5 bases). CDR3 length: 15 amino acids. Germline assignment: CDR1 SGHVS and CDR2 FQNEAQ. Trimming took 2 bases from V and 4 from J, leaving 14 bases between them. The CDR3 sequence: CASSLNDIQAYGYTF. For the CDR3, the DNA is TGTGCCAGCAGCTTAAATGACATACAGGCCTATGGCTACACCTTC.

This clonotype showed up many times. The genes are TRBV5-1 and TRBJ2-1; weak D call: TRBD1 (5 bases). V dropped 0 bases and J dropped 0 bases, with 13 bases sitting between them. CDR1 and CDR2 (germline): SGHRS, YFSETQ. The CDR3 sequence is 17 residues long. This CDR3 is CASSLVTGHSSYNEQFF. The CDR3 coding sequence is TGCGCCAGCAGCTTGGTCACAGGCCATAGCTCCTACAATGAGCAGTTCTTC.

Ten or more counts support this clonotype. The CDR3 spells CASSLTGYNEQFF. CDR3 nucleotides: TGTGCCAGCAGTTTAACCGGCTACAATGAGCAGTTCTTC. The genes are TRBV12-3 or TRBV12-4 and TRBJ2-1, with D unresolved. The CDR3 loop spans 13 amino acids. Between the trimmed V and J ends, which lost 2 bases and 3 bases, there was a span of 5 bases.

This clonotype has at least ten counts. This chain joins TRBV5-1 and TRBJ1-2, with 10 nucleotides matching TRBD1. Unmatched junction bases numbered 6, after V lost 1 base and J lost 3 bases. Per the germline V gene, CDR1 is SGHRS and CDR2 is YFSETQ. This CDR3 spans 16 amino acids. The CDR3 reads CASSLSPGQGDYGYTF. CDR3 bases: TGCGCCAGCAGCTTGTCCCCCGGACAGGGGGACTATGGCTACACCTTC. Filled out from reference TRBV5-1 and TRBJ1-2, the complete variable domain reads KAGVTQTPRYLIKTRGQQVTLSCSPISGHRSVSWYQQTPGQGLQFLFEYFSETQRNKGNFPGRFSGRQFSNSRSEMNVSTLELGDSALYLCASSLSPGQGDYGYTFGSGTRLTVV.

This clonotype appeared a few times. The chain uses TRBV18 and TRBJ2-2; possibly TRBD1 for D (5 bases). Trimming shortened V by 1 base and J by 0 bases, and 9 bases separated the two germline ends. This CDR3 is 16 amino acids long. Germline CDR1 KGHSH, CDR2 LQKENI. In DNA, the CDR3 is TGTGCCAGCTCACCACGGCAGGGTACGAACACCGGGGAGCTGTTTTTT. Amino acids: CASSPRQGTNTGELFF.